This T cell receptor (beta chain) stems from a study of CD8+ T cells in alopecia areata. A note on this clone: Its antigen is still unknown.

Trimming cost V 3 bases and J 4 bases, with 16 bases left between them. CDR1 SEHNR and CDR2 FQNEAQ come from the germline V gene (reference sequence). CDR3 length: 15 amino acids. cDNA serving as the sequencing template came from extracted, reverse transcribed RNA. Sequencing used immunoSEQ multiplex PCR; TCRdb keeps in-frame clones, though not all of them. There are around 270,000 clones in the sample; roughly 50% occur only once, and 1.8% lies in the top ten. Treatment noted: oral pan-JAK inhibitor, 5-10 mg twice daily. Findings and caveats of the study: The study found that many expanded lesional clones persisted in scalp and blood during tofacitinib. Mice showed clearer TCR sharing than patients did, a gap that was possibly HLA-related.

This clonotype was obtained from a human donor with alopecia areata. V is TRBV7-9 and J is TRBJ2-7; the D gene could be TRBD1 or TRBD2 (5 bases each). The sequencing here drew on CD4+ T cells sorted from blood, taken at week 24, from a patient treated with tofacitinib. CDR3 sequence: CASSFEPGSGYEQYF. The CDR3, as DNA: TGTGCCAGCAGCTTTGAGCCAGGGAGTGGGTACGAGCAGTACTTC. The variable domain in full, completed from reference TRBV7-9 and TRBJ2-7, reads DTGVSQNPRHKITKRGQNVTFRCDPISEHNRLYWYRQTLGQGPEFLTYFQNEAQLEKSRLLSDRFSAERPKGSFSTLEIQRTEQGDSAMYLCASSFEPGSGYEQYFGPGTRLTVT.